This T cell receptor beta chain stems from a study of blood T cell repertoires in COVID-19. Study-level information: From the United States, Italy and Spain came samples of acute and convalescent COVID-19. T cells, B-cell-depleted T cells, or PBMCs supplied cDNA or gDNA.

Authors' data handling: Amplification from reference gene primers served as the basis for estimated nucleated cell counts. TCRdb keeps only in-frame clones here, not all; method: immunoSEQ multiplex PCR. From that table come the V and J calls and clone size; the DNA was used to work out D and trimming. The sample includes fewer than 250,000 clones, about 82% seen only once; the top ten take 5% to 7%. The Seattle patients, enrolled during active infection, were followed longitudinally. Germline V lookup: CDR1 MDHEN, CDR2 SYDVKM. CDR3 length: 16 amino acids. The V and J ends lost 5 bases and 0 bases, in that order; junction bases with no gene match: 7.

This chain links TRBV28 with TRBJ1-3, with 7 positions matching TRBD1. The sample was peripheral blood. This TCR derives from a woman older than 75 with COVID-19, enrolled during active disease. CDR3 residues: CASSPSGTASGNTIYF. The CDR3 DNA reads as TGTGCCAGCAGTCCGTCCGGGACAGCCTCTGGAAACACCATATATTTT.